This T cell receptor (beta chain) was obtained from a study of cytomegalovirus exposure and HLA in healthy donors. PCR employed 60 Vbeta and 13 Jbeta primers. Only in-frame clones appear in the TCRdb table, and some are missing; sequencing was by immunoSEQ multiplex PCR. The sample holds around 150,000 clones, over 70% seen once. Regarding this clone: The antigen remains undetermined.

This CDR3 comprises 13 residues. Germline CDR1 and CDR2: SEHNR and FQNEAQ (reference sequence). The V end lost 5 bases, the J end lost 3 bases, and 11 bases lay between the germline ends. The study's findings and limits: Reportedly, HLA-A and HLA-B alleles of most subjects were accurately predicted from TCR beta. High specificity and sensitivity for cytomegalovirus status were reported for the classifier. Most observed TCR sequences were rare, whereas some public TCRs were detected in many donors.

The specimen was PBMCs. The chain is built from TRBV7-9 and TRBJ2-7, with a weak D call TRBD2 (5 bases). The source is a young man in good health and CMV-seronegative. DNA for the CDR3: TGTGCCAGCAGCGTGGACTGGAGCTACGAGCAGTACTTC. This codes for CASSVDWSYEQYF.